Listed below are T cell receptor beta chains from one sample, sequenced in a study of cytomegalovirus exposure and HLA in healthy donors. Using immunoSEQ multiplex PCR, the repertoire was profiled, and TCRdb retains in-frame clones only, with some absent. The repertoire holds approximately 270,000 clones, around 80% seen once, with about 0.3% in the top ten. Sample: PBMCs. The source of these receptors is a girl aged 2-10 years in good health and CMV-seronegative. The CDR3 runs from the conserved cysteine through the conserved F or W. Each record gives: V gene, clone size, D gene, J gene, CDR3 DNA, CDR3 protein. D genes are given only for firm matches. Clone size is given for some rows only: seen once, a few or many times, or a class if the clone is expanded.

v_call: TRBV28
clone_size: -
d_call: -
j_call: TRBJ2-2
cdr3_nt: TGTGCCAGCAGTTTACGGAGTTTAGCCGGGGAGCTGTTTTTT
cdr3_aa: CASSLRSLAGELFF

v_call: TRBV12-5
clone_size: -
d_call: TRBD2
j_call: TRBJ2-1
cdr3_nt: TGTGCTAGTGGTTTGGGGACTAGCGAGAACAATGAGCAGTTCTTC
cdr3_aa: CASGLGTSENNEQFF

v_call: TRBV9
clone_size: -
d_call: TRBD2
j_call: TRBJ2-1
cdr3_nt: TGTGCCAGCAGCGTTAAAGCGGGACCCTCCTACAATGAGCAGTTCTTC
cdr3_aa: CASSVKAGPSYNEQFF

v_call: TRBV7-9
clone_size: -
d_call: -
j_call: TRBJ2-5
cdr3_nt: TGTGCCAGCAGAGGTGCGAACCCGGGGGAGACCCAGTACTTC
cdr3_aa: CASRGANPGETQYF

v_call: TRBV28
clone_size: -
d_call: -
j_call: TRBJ1-5
cdr3_nt: TGTGCCAGCAGTCCGCAGGGAGGTAGCAATCAGCCCCAGCATTTT
cdr3_aa: CASSPQGGSNQPQHF

v_call: TRBV30
clone_size: -
d_call: -
j_call: TRBJ1-1
cdr3_nt: TGTGCCTGGAGTGAACGAAAGCCCCTGTACACTGAAGCTTTCTTT
cdr3_aa: CAWSERKPLYTEAFF

v_call: TRBV5-1
clone_size: -
d_call: TRBD2
j_call: TRBJ2-3
cdr3_nt: TGCGCCAGCCTTTTAGCGGGGGCTAGCACAGATACGCAGTATTTT
cdr3_aa: CASLLAGASTDTQYF

v_call: TRBV30
clone_size: -
d_call: -
j_call: TRBJ1-5
cdr3_nt: TGTGCCTGGAGTCCGGCAGCGATCAATCAGCCCCAGCATTTT
cdr3_aa: CAWSPAAINQPQHF

v_call: TRBV6-1
clone_size: -
d_call: -
j_call: TRBJ1-6
cdr3_nt: TGTGCCAGCAGTGAAAACGACAGGAATTCACCCCTCCACTTT
cdr3_aa: CASSENDRNSPLHF

v_call: TRBV2
clone_size: -
d_call: TRBD2
j_call: TRBJ2-3
cdr3_nt: TGTGCCAGCAGTCTACTAGCGTCAAGCACAGATACGCAGTATTTT
cdr3_aa: CASSLLASSTDTQYF

v_call: TRBV6-5
clone_size: -
d_call: -
j_call: TRBJ1-5
cdr3_nt: TGTGCCAGCAGTTACTCCCAAAATCAGCCCCAGCATTTT
cdr3_aa: CASSYSQNQPQHF

v_call: TRBV9
clone_size: few
d_call: -
j_call: TRBJ1-1
cdr3_nt: TGTGCCAGCAGCATGGGGGGAGGCACTGAAGCTTTCTTT
cdr3_aa: CASSMGGGTEAFF

v_call: TRBV6-1
clone_size: -
d_call: -
j_call: TRBJ1-5
cdr3_nt: TGTGCCAGCGGTACCCGGGGGAGCAATCAGCCCCAGCATTTT
cdr3_aa: CASGTRGSNQPQHF

v_call: TRBV5-5
clone_size: -
d_call: -
j_call: TRBJ1-4
cdr3_nt: TGTGCCAGCAGCTTGTGGGGGCAGAGACTGTTTTTT
cdr3_aa: CASSLWGQRLFF

v_call: TRBV5-6
clone_size: -
d_call: -
j_call: TRBJ2-3
cdr3_nt: TGTGCCAGCAGCTTAGGGGTCCCCTCTAGCACAGATACGCAGTATTTT
cdr3_aa: CASSLGVPSSTDTQYF

v_call: TRBV5-1
clone_size: -
d_call: TRBD1
j_call: TRBJ2-7
cdr3_nt: TGCGCCAGCAGCTGGGGACAGACCTACGAGCAGTACTTC
cdr3_aa: CASSWGQTYEQYF

v_call: TRBV9
clone_size: -
d_call: -
j_call: TRBJ1-3
cdr3_nt: TGTGCCAGCAGCGTAGATCCAGCTGGAAACACCATATATTTT
cdr3_aa: CASSVDPAGNTIYF

v_call: TRBV5-1
clone_size: once
d_call: -
j_call: TRBJ2-7
cdr3_nt: TGCGCCAGCAGCTTGGTGTCAGGGGTCCCCTACGAGCAGTACTTC
cdr3_aa: CASSLVSGVPYEQYF

v_call: TRBV15
clone_size: -
d_call: -
j_call: TRBJ1-3
cdr3_nt: TGTGCCACCAGCAGAGATTTAAGAGACTCTGGAAACACCATATATTTT
cdr3_aa: CATSRDLRDSGNTIYF

v_call: TRBV27
clone_size: -
d_call: -
j_call: TRBJ2-5
cdr3_nt: TGTGCCAGCAGTTTGGCGGGGTCACAAGAGACCCAGTACTTC
cdr3_aa: CASSLAGSQETQYF

v_call: TRBV28
clone_size: -
d_call: -
j_call: TRBJ2-7
cdr3_nt: TGTGCCAGCAACTTGGGCAGGGGCTACGAGCAGTACTTC
cdr3_aa: CASNLGRGYEQYF

v_call: TRBV2
clone_size: -
d_call: -
j_call: TRBJ2-2
cdr3_nt: TGTGCCAGCAGTCATGACAGGATGACAGTCGGGGAGCTGTTTTTT
cdr3_aa: CASSHDRMTVGELFF

v_call: TRBV7-3
clone_size: -
d_call: -
j_call: TRBJ1-4
cdr3_nt: TGTGCCAGCAGCTTATACAGGAGTGAAAAACTGTTTTTT
cdr3_aa: CASSLYRSEKLFF

v_call: TRBV10-1
clone_size: -
d_call: TRBD1
j_call: TRBJ1-1
cdr3_nt: TGCGCCAGACCAGGGACAGAGAACACTGAAGCTTTCTTT
cdr3_aa: CARPGTENTEAFF